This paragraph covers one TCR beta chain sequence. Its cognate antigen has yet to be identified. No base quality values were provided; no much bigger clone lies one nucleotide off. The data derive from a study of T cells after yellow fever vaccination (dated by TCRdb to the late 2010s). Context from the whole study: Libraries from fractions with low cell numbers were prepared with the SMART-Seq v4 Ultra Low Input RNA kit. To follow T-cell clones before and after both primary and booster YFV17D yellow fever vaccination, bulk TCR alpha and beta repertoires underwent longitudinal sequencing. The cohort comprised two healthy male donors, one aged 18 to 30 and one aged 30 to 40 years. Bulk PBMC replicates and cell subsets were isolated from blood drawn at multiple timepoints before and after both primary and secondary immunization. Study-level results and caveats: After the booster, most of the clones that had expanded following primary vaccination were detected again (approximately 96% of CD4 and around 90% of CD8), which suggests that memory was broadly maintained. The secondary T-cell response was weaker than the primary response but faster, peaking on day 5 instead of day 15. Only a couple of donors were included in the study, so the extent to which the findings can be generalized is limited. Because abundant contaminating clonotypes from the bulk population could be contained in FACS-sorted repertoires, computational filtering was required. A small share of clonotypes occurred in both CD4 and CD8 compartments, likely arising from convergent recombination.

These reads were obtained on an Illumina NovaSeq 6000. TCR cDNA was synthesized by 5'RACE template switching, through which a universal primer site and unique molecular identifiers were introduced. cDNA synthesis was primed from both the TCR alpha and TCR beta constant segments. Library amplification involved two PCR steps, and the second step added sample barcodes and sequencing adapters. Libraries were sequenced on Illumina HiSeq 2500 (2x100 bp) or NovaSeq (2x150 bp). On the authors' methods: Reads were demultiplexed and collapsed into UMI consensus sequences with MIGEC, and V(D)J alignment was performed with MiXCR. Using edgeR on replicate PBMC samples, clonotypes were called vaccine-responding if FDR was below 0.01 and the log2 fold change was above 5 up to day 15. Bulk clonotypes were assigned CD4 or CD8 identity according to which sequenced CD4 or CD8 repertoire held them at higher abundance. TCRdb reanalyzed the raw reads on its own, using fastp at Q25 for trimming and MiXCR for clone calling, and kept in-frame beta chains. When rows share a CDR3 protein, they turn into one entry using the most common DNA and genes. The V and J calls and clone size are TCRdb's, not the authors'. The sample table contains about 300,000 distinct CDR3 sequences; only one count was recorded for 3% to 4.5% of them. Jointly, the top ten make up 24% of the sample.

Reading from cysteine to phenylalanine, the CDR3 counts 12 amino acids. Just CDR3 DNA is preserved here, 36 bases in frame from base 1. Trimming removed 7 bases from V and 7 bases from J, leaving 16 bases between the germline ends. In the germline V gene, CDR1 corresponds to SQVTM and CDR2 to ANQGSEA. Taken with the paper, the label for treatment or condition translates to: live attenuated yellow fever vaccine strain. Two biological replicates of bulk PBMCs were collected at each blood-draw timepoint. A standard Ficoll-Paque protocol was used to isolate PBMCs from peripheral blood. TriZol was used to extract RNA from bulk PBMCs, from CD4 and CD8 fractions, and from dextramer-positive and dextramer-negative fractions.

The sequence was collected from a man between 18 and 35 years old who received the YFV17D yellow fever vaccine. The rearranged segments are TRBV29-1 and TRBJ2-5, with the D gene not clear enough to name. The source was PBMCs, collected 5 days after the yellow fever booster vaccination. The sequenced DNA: TGCAGCGCCGCGGCCTATATCGGGACCCAGTACTTC. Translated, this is CSAAAYIGTQYF.